The present entry profiles one T cell receptor (beta chain) with its context. As yet, its antigen is unknown. This entry comes from a study of shared clonotypes between healthy human individuals. The study, taken as a whole, reports: When naive CD4 clonotypes were compared across four donors, 4% to 6.5% were shared.

CD4+ cells yielded CD45RA+ naive and CD45RA-negative memory subsets. Replicate PCRs from sorted subsets contained about 0.2 ug DNA, which is some 32,000 T cell genomes. Only in-frame clones appear in the TCRdb table, and some are missing; sequencing was by immunoSEQ multiplex PCR. The repertoire includes 2 million to 2.5 million clones, under 95% of them detected once, and approximately 0.4% sits in the top ten. This TCR was recovered from a man younger than 35 in good health. Some clones in this sample may be carry-over from other donors' samples. The sequenced material came from naive CD4+ T cells from PBMCs. The subset is: CD45RA+ positively selected.

The CDR3 DNA reads as TGTGCCGCAATGGAGGCGGGAGGGCCTGGTACGCAGTATTTT. This codes for CAAMEAGGPGTQYF. The V and J genes are TRBV5-4 and TRBJ2-3; 9 nucleotides align to TRBD2. Germline V gene sequence: CDR1 SGHNT, CDR2 YYREEE (reference sequence). The CDR3 length is 14 residues. Trimming at V came to 10 bases and at J to 8 bases, leaving 14 bases not matched to a gene.